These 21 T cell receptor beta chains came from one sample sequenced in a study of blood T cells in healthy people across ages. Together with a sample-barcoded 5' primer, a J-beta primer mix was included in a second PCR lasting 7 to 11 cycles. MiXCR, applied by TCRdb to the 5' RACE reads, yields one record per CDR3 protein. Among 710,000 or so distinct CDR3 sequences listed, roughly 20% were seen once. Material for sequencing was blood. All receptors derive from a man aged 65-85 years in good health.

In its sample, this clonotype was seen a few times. The CDR3 DNA reads as TGCGCCAGCAGCCAAGATCCTGGAGGGAAGTCGCAGTATTTT. This translates into CASSQDPGGKSQYF. This chain connects TRBV4-1 to TRBJ2-3; possibly TRBD2 for D (6 bases). Trimming removed 0 bases from V and 10 bases from J, with 14 bases in between. This CDR3 comprises 14 residues. Per the germline V gene, CDR1 is MGHRA and CDR2 is YSYEKL.

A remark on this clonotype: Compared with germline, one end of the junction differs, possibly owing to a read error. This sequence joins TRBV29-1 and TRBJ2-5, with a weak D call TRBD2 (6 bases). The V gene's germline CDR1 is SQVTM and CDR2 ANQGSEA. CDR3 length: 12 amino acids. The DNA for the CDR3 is TGCAGCGTTGAAAGGCAGGGCGGGGCTCGGTTCTTC. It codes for CSVERQGGARFF.

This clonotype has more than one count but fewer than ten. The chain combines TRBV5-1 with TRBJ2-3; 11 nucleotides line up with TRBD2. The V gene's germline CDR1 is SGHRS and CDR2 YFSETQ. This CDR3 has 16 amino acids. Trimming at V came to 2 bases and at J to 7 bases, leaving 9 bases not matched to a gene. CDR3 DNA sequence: TGCGCCAGCAGCTTACTGACTAGCGGGGAGGGAAATACGCAGTATTTT. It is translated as CASSLLTSGEGNTQYF.

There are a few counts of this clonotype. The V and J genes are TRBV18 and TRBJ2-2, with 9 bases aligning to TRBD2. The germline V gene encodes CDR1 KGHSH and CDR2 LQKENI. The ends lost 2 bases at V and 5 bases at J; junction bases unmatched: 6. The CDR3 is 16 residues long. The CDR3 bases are TGTGCCAGCTCACCAGGCCTAGCGGGAAGAACCGGGGAGCTGTTTTTT. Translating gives CASSPGLAGRTGELFF.

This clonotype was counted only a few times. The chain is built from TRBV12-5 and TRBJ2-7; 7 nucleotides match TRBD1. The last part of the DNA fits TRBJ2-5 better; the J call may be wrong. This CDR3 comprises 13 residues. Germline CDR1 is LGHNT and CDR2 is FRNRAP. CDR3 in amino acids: CASGTDRAETQYF. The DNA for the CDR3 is TGTGCTAGTGGCACAGACAGGGCTGAGACCCAGTACTTC.

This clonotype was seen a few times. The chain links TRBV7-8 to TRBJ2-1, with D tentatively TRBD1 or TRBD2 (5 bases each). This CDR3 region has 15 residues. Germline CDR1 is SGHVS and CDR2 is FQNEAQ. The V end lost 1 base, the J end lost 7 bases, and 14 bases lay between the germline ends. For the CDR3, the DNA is TGTGCCAGCAGCTTAGTTAGGGCAGGGACGAATGAGCAGTTCTTC. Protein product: CASSLVRAGTNEQFF. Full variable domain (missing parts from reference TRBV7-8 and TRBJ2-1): GAGVSQSPRYKVAKRGQDVALRCDPISGHVSLFWYQQALGQGPEFLTYFQNEAQLDKSGLPSDRFFAERPEGSVSTLKIQRTQQEDSAVYLCASSLVRAGTNEQFFGPGTRLTVL.

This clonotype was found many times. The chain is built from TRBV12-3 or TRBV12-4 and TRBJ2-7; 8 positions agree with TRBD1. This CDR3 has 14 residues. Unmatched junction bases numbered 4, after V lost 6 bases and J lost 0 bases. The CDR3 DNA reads TGTGCCAGCAGCCGGACAGGGAGCTCCTACGAGCAGTACTTC. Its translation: CASSRTGSSYEQYF.

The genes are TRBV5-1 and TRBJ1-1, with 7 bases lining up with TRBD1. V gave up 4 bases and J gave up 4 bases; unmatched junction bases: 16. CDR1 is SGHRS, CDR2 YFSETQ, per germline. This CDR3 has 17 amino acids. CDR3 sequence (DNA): TGCGCCAGCAGCCCTCGACAGGGAGCATCCTCGGGCACTGAAGCTTTCTTT. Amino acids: CASSPRQGASSGTEAFF.

CDR3 bases: TGTGCCAGCAGGGGTGGACTAGCGGGAGTGCTAGATACGCAGTATTTT. Translated, it gives CASRGGLAGVLDTQYF. The chain combines TRBV6-1 with TRBJ2-3, with 13 bases aligning to TRBD2. This CDR3 contains 16 residues. With 6 bases clipped from V and 5 bases from J, the junction kept 8 bases outside the gene matches. The V gene's germline CDR1 is MNHNS and CDR2 SASEGT.

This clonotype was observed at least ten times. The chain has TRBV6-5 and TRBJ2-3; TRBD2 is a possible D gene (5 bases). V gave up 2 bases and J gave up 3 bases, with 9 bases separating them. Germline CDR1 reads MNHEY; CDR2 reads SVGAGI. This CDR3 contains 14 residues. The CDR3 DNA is TGTGCCAGCAGTTACCAGCTAGCAACAGATACGCAGTATTTT. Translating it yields CASSYQLATDTQYF.

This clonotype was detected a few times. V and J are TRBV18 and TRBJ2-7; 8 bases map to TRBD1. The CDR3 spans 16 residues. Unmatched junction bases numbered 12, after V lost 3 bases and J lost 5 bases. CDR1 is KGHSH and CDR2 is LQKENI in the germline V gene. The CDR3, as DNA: TGTGCCAGCTCACCTATGGGACAGGCTCTTTCCCACGAGCAGTACTTC. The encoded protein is CASSPMGQALSHEQYF.

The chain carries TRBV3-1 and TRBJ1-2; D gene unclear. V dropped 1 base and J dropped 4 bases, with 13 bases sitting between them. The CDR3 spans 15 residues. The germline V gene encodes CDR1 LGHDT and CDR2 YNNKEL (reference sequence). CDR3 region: CASSQVHNSRYGYTF. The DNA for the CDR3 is TGTGCCAGCAGCCAAGTTCACAACAGCCGCTATGGCTACACCTTC.

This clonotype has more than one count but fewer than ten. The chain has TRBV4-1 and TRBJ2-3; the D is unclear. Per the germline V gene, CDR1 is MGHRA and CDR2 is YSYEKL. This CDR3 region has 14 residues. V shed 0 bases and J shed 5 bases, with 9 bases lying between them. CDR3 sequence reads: CASSQEGPQDTQYF. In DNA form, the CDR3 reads TGCGCCAGCAGCCAAGAGGGTCCGCAAGATACGCAGTATTTT.

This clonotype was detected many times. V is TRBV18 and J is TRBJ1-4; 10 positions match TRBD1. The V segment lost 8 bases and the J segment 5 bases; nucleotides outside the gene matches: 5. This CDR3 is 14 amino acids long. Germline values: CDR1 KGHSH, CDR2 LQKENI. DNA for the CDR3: TGTGCCAGCAGCCGGGGACAGGGGAATGAAAAACTGTTTTTT. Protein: CASSRGQGNEKLFF.

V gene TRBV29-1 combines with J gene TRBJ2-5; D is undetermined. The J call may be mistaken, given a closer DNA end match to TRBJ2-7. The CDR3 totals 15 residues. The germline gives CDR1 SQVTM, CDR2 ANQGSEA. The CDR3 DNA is TGCAGCGTTGAAATGGGATCTCCCTCCTCCTACGAGCAGTACTTC. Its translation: CSVEMGSPSSYEQYF.

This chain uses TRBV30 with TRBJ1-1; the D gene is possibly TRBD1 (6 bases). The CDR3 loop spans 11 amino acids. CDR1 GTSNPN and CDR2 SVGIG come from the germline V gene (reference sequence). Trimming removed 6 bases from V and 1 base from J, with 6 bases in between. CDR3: CACRGNTEAFF. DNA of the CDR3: TGTGCCTGCAGGGGGAACACTGAAGCTTTCTTT.

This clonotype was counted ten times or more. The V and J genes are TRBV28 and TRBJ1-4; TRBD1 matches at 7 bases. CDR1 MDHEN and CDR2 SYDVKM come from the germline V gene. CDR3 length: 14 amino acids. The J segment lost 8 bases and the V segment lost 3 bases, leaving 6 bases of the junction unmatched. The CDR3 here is CASSLGQMREKLFF. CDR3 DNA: TGTGCCAGCAGTTTGGGACAGATGAGGGAAAAACTGTTTTTT.

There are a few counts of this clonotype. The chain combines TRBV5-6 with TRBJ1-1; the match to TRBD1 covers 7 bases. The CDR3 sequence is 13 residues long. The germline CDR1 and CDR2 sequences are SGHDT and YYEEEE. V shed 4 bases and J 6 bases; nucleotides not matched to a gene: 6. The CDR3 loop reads CASSTRQGSEAFF. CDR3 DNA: TGTGCCAGCAGCACCAGACAGGGTTCTGAAGCTTTCTTT. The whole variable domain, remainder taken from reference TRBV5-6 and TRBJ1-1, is DAGVTQSPTHLIKTRGQQVTLRCSPKSGHDTVSWYQQALGQGPQFIFQYYEEEERQRGNFPDRFSGHQFPNYSSELNVNALLLGDSALYLCASSTRQGSEAFFGQGTRLTVV.

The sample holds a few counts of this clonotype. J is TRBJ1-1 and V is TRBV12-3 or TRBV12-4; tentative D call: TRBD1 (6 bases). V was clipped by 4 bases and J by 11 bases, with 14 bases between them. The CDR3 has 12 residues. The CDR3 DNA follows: TGTGCCAGCAGTTCCAGGGGTCGATTGGCTTTCTTT. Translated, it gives CASSSRGRLAFF.

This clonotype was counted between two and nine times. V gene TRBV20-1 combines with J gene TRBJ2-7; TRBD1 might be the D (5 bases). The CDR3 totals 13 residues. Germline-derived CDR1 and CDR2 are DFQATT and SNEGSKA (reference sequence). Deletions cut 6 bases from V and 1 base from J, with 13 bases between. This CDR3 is CSANGQMSYEQYF. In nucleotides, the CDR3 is TGCAGTGCCAACGGACAAATGTCCTACGAGCAGTACTTC.

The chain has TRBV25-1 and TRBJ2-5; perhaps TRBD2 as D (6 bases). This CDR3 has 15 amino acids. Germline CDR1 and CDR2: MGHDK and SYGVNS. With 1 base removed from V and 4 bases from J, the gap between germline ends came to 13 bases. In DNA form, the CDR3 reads TGTGCCAGCAGTGAATTAGGCGGGACGACAGAGACCCAGTACTTC. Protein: CASSELGGTTETQYF.